This T cell receptor beta chain was captured by sequencing in a study of T-cell memory formation after mild COVID-19. Whole-study context: For the most part, TCR clusters were specific to one donor.

Constant-segment primers were used for 5'RACE, and the resulting TCR alpha and TCR beta cDNA libraries carried sample barcodes and UMIs. TCRdb reprocessed the 5' RACE reads with MiXCR, giving one entry per CDR3 protein. The sample contains about 560,000 distinct CDR3 sequences, about 20% of which appear only once. The CDR3 sequence is 14 residues long. Germline CDR1 reads SGDLS; CDR2 reads YYNGEE. Trimming removed 6 bases from V and 5 bases from J, with 17 bases in between. Study observations and caveats: Within pre-infection memory, some responding clones were found, suggesting cross-reactive memory joined.

Worth noting for this clonotype: Antigen specificity is unknown.

The chain links TRBV9 to TRBJ2-5, with D perhaps TRBD1 or TRBD2 (6 bases each). Sequenced sample: PBMCs or a T cell subset sorted from them (not recorded which). The clonotype comes from an adult woman who had mild COVID-19 (a few samples of this study predate the infection). Cell type and time point are not known. The CDR3 protein is CASNGGRDRETQYF. CDR3 nucleotides: TGTGCCAGCAATGGGGGGCGGGATCGGGAGACCCAGTACTTC. The full variable domain, in which reference TRBV9 and TRBJ2-5 provide the parts outside the CDR3, is DSGVTQTPKHLITATGQRVTLRCSPRSGDLSVYWYQQSLDQGLQFLIQYYNGEERAKGNILERFSAQQFPDLHSELNLSSLELGDSALYFCASNGGRDRETQYFGPGTRLLVL.